The 21 T cell receptor beta chains reported below all come from one sample, sequenced in a study of T cells in Graves' hyperthyroidism and ophthalmopathy. The investigators amplified TCR beta CDR3 regions from RNA transcripts. HTBI primers were the set used in a first-round RT-PCR of the TCR CDR3. TCRdb redid the calling of the multiplex PCR reads with MiXCR, one entry per CDR3 protein. The table shows about 560,000 distinct CDR3 sequences, with 16% occurring only once. Source material: blood. The receptors here all came from a woman aged 18-29 years with Graves' hyperthyroidism.

This rearrangement joins TRBV27 to TRBJ2-1, with D perhaps TRBD2 (6 bases). V gave up 2 bases and J gave up 1 base, with 12 bases separating them. The germline CDR1 and CDR2 sequences are MNHEY and SMNVEV (reference sequence). This CDR3 is built from 16 residues. The CDR3 reads CASSLIPGRSYNEQFF. The CDR3 nucleotides are TGTGCCAGCAGTTTAATACCAGGGAGGTCCTACAATGAGCAGTTCTTC.

This clonotype was recorded many times. This CDR3 reads CSAGQGAGTDTQYF. The DNA of the CDR3 is TGCAGTGCTGGACAGGGGGCTGGGACAGATACGCAGTATTTT. The chain combines TRBV20-1 with TRBJ2-3; 11 nucleotides align to TRBD1. V shed 5 bases, J shed 3 bases, and the junction held 4 bases outside the gene matches. This CDR3 is built from 14 residues. CDR1 and CDR2 (germline): DFQATT, SNEGSKA (reference sequence).

This clonotype has more than one count but fewer than ten. This chain joins TRBV12-5 and TRBJ2-2; D is possibly TRBD2 (6 bases). The V end lost 6 bases, the J end lost 1 base, and 9 bases lay between the germline ends. Germline values: CDR1 LGHNT, CDR2 FRNRAP. This CDR3 comprises 14 residues. The DNA for the CDR3 is TGTGCTAGTGGAACGGGAGTGAACACCGGGGAGCTGTTTTTT. This codes for CASGTGVNTGELFF.

This clonotype was observed at least ten times. The chain carries TRBV5-1 and TRBJ2-7; the D is unclear. The CDR3 contains 11 residues. Germline V gives CDR1 SGHRS, CDR2 YFSETQ. V was cut by 4 bases and J by 6 bases, with 8 bases left in between. CDR3 in DNA: TGCGCCAGCAGCATCGACGGCGAGCAGTACTTC. Protein product: CASSIDGEQYF.

The table lists this clonotype with a few counts. This chain joins TRBV29-1 and TRBJ2-3, with D perhaps TRBD1 (6 bases). This CDR3 comprises 11 residues. The ends were cut back, 7 bases at V and 4 bases at J, with 9 bases in the middle. CDR1 and CDR2 (germline): SQVTM, ANQGSEA. This CDR3 reads CSGQGSDTQYF. The CDR3 DNA reads as TGCAGCGGTCAGGGGTCAGATACGCAGTATTTT.

This clonotype was counted ten times or more. This rearrangement joins TRBV20-1 to TRBJ2-7; 7 nucleotides match TRBD1. In germline, CDR1 is DFQATT, CDR2 SNEGSKA (reference sequence). The CDR3 loop spans 15 amino acids. V dropped 1 base and J dropped 2; count of bases not matched to a gene: 8. CDR3 in DNA: TGCAGTGCTAGAGCCTTCCGGGACAGACCCTACGAGCAGTACTTC. Its protein is CSARAFRDRPYEQYF.

The chain has TRBV12-5 and TRBJ1-6; D may be TRBD1 (5 bases). Germline CDR1 is LGHNT and CDR2 is FRNRAP. This CDR3 contains 17 residues. V was pared by 0 bases and J by 6 bases, with 15 bases between. The CDR3 coding sequence is TGTGCTAGTGGTTTGGTACTCGGGGCGCCCCTTAATTCACCCCTCCACTTT. Protein: CASGLVLGAPLNSPLHF.

About this clonotype itself: One base away lies a much larger clone, so this may be a sequencing read error. The chain has TRBV28 and TRBJ2-5; 8 bases map to TRBD2. Germline loops: CDR1 MDHEN, CDR2 SYDVKM. Trimming took 6 bases from V and 11 from J; bases not matched to a gene: 8. The CDR3 is 12 residues long. CDR3 amino acids: CASRPPAGGQYF. CDR3 nucleotide sequence: TGTGCCAGCAGACCCCCTGCGGGGGGACAGTACTTC.

This clonotype was recorded many times. The rearrangement uses TRBV28 and TRBJ2-7; D may be TRBD1 (5 bases). The V and J ends lost 5 bases and 2 bases respectively, with 19 bases between them. Germline CDR1 MDHEN, CDR2 SYDVKM. This CDR3 is built from 16 residues. The CDR3 DNA reads as TGTGCCAGCAGTGAGAGTAGGGTTCAGGACACCTACGAGCAGTACTTC. Translation gives CASSESRVQDTYEQYF.

V usage is TRBV27 and J usage is TRBJ2-2; D call uncertain. CDR1 is MNHEY and CDR2 is SMNVEV in the germline V gene (reference sequence). The CDR3 sequence is 14 residues long. V was clipped by 7 bases and J by 0 bases, with 9 bases between them. The CDR3 DNA reads as TGTGCCAGCAAGCTGACTTCGAACACCGGGGAGCTGTTTTTT. Amino acids: CASKLTSNTGELFF.

The CDR3 protein is CATSDPGWTSGSTDTQYF. The CDR3 region has the DNA TGTGCCACCAGTGATCCCGGTTGGACTAGCGGGAGCACAGATACGCAGTATTTT. The chain is built from TRBV24-1 and TRBJ2-3; 11 nucleotides align to TRBD2. Looked up from germline, CDR1 is KGHDR and CDR2 is SFDVKD. The CDR3 consists of 18 residues. After removal of 3 bases from V and 0 bases from J, the junction contained 7 bases not matched to a gene.

The J gene is TRBJ1-2, the V gene TRBV29-1, with 8 bases identical to TRBD1. Germline-derived CDR1 and CDR2 are SQVTM and ANQGSEA. J gave up 7 bases and V 8 bases, and 12 bases lay outside the gene matches. The CDR3 contains 13 residues. CDR3 protein: CSLGEGQGTGYTF. The CDR3 nucleotides are TGCAGCCTTGGGGAAGGACAGGGAACTGGCTACACCTTC.

The sample holds many counts of this clonotype. The genes are TRBV6-4 and TRBJ2-3, with TRBD1 identical over 9 bases. The J segment lost 8 bases and the V segment lost 0 bases, leaving 6 bases of the junction unmatched. Looked up from germline, CDR1 is MRHNA and CDR2 is SNTAGT. There are 15 residues in the CDR3. Written as DNA, the CDR3 is TGTGCCAGCAGTGACTCCCCGGGACAGGGAAGTACGCAGTATTTT. Translation: CASSDSPGQGSTQYF.

This clonotype occurred many times. The chain has TRBV7-8 and TRBJ1-6; TRBD1 aligns across 7 bases. This CDR3 has 16 amino acids. Germline CDR1 reads SGHVS; CDR2 reads FQNEAQ. Trimming took 1 base from V and 4 from J; bases not matched to a gene: 4. The CDR3 is CASSLVGQTYNSPLHF. CDR3 nucleotide sequence: TGTGCCAGCAGCTTAGTGGGACAGACTTATAATTCACCCCTCCACTTT.

The chain links TRBV7-3 to TRBJ1-1; tentatively, D is TRBD1 (5 bases). The CDR3 length is 15 residues. Trimming took 0 bases from V and 2 from J, leaving 10 bases between them. Looked up from germline, CDR1 is SGHTA and CDR2 is FQGTGA. The CDR3, as DNA: TGTGCCAGCAGCTTAACCGACAGAAATAACACTGAAGCTTTCTTT. Encoded protein: CASSLTDRNNTEAFF.

This clonotype appeared many times. V usage is TRBV7-3 and J usage is TRBJ2-2; D is ambiguous. Germline V lookup: CDR1 SGHTA, CDR2 FQGTGA. The length of the CDR3 is 14 residues. Trimming removed 2 bases at V and 7 bases at J, with 11 bases between. The CDR3 loop reads CASSLEISHGELFF. In DNA form, the CDR3 reads TGTGCCAGCAGCTTAGAAATATCCCACGGGGAGCTGTTTTTT.

The rearrangement joins TRBV28 to TRBJ2-7; D ambiguous. The germline gives CDR1 MDHEN, CDR2 SYDVKM. Between the trimmed V and J ends, which lost 6 bases and 3 bases, there was a span of 12 bases. This CDR3 has 13 amino acids. The CDR3, as DNA: TGTGCCAGCAGCCAATCTTTAGGCTACGAGCAGTACTTC. Its translation: CASSQSLGYEQYF.

This clonotype was found many times. The chain combines TRBV7-2 with TRBJ1-2; D call uncertain. Germline CDR1 and CDR2: SGHTA and FQGNSA. With 0 bases removed from V and 7 bases from J, the gap between germline ends came to 9 bases. The CDR3 covers 13 residues. CDR3 loop: CASSLASGSGYTF. In DNA form, the CDR3 reads TGTGCCAGCAGCTTAGCGTCGGGGAGTGGCTACACCTTC. Full variable domain (rest looked up from reference TRBV7-2 and TRBJ1-2): GAGVSQSPSNKVTEKGKDVELRCDPISGHTALYWYRQSLGQGLEFLIYFQGNSAPDKSGLPSDRFSAERTGGSVSTLTIQRTQQEDSAVYLCASSLASGSGYTFGSGTRLTVV.

In its sample, this clonotype was seen many times. V usage is TRBV28 and J usage is TRBJ2-7; 11 bases are a match to TRBD2. V lost 0 bases, J lost 2 bases, and 9 bases stayed unmatched. From germline, CDR1 is MDHEN and CDR2 SYDVKM. CDR3 length: 18 amino acids. CDR3 DNA: TGTGCCAGCAGTTTATGGACAGTAGGACTAGCGGGCGCCTACGAGCAGTACTTC. It yields the protein CASSLWTVGLAGAYEQYF.

In its sample, this clonotype was seen a few times. The chain is built from TRBV7-9 and TRBJ2-1; the D gene could be TRBD1 or TRBD2 (6 bases each). This CDR3 is 15 amino acids long. Per the germline V gene, CDR1 is SEHNR and CDR2 is FQNEAQ (reference sequence). Deletions cut 1 base from V and 2 bases from J, with 9 bases between. CDR3 residues: CASSLEGGTYNEQFF. DNA of the CDR3: TGTGCCAGCAGCTTAGAGGGGGGCACCTACAATGAGCAGTTCTTC.

This clonotype has at least ten counts. The rearrangement uses TRBV28 and TRBJ2-7; TRBD2 matches 7 bases. After removal of 11 bases from V and 2 bases from J, the junction contained 12 bases not matched to a gene. There are 14 residues in the CDR3. CDR1 and CDR2 (germline): MDHEN, SYDVKM. The CDR3 loop is CAGGGGSTPYEQYF. In DNA, the CDR3 is TGTGCCGGTGGTGGCGGGAGTACCCCCTACGAGCAGTACTTC. Full variable domain (remainder filled in from reference TRBV28 and TRBJ2-7): DVKVTQSSRYLVKRTGEKVFLECVQDMDHENMFWYRQDPGLGLRLIYFSYDVKMKEKGDIPEGYSVSREKKERFSLILESASTNQTSMYLCAGGGGSTPYEQYFGPGTRLTVT.